Listed below are T cell receptor beta chains from one sample, sequenced in a study of T cells in tumors and immune-related adverse events. Clones were read by immunoSEQ multiplex PCR, and TCRdb kept only the in-frame ones, dropping some. The repertoire holds more than 7,000 clones, with 85% to 95% as singletons. Source: lymph node tissue, taken from a patient treated with anti-PD-1 therapy. The origin of the receptors is a female donor with metastatic renal cell carcinoma. Each CDR3 is given with its conserved first and last residue. A D gene is named only where the DNA matches it firmly. Clone size appears in some rows only: once, few, many, or a class for an expanded clone.

v_call,j_call,clone_size,d_call,cdr3_length,cdr3_aa,cdr3_nt
TRBV19,TRBJ1-3,NA,NA,16,CASTLKRGGTGNTIYF,TGTGCCAGTACCTTGAAAAGGGGCGGGACTGGAAACACCATATATTTT
TRBV7-9,TRBJ1-2,NA,NA,14,CASSLGGLIYGYTF,TGTGCCAGCAGTTTGGGGGGTCTCATCTATGGCTACACCTTC
TRBV29-1,TRBJ2-1,NA,NA,14,CSVGRQGRWGEQFF,TGCAGCGTTGGCAGGCAGGGCCGTTGGGGTGAGCAGTTCTTC
TRBV20-1,TRBJ2-7,NA,NA,11,CSARGPYEQYF,TGCAGTGCTAGAGGGCCCTACGAGCAGTACTTC
TRBV19,TRBJ2-3,NA,TRBD2,14,CASTLGTSADTQYF,TGTGCCAGTACCTTAGGGACTAGCGCAGATACGCAGTATTTT
TRBV7-8,TRBJ1-1,NA,NA,12,CASSTTNTEAFF,TGTGCCAGCAGCACAACAAACACTGAAGCTTTCTTT
TRBV27,TRBJ1-1,NA,NA,13,CASSLSMATEAFF,TGTGCCAGCAGTTTATCGATGGCAACTGAAGCTTTCTTT
TRBV5-5,TRBJ2-1,once,TRBD1,17,CTSSPSLDRAATNEQFF,TGTACCAGCAGCCCCTCCTTGGACAGGGCTGCAACAAATGAGCAGTTCTTC
TRBV6-1,TRBJ2-7,NA,NA,13,CASSASTTYEQYF,TGTGCCAGCAGTGCGTCTACGACCTACGAGCAGTACTTC
TRBV11-2,TRBJ2-3,once,NA,12,CASRFAGDTQYF,TGTGCCAGCAGGTTCGCGGGAGATACGCAGTATTTT
TRBV21-1,TRBJ2-2,once,NA,17,CASSKHTTGGNTGELFF,TGTGCCAGCAGCAAACATACTACGGGAGGGAACACCGGGGAGCTGTTTTTT
TRBV4-3,TRBJ2-5,once,TRBD2,17,CASSQARLAGGQGTQYF,TGCGCCAGCAGCCAAGCACGACTAGCGGGGGGCCAAGGGACCCAGTACTTC
TRBV19,TRBJ1-1,NA,TRBD1,15,CASTHSGGWDTEAFF,TGTGCCAGTACCCATTCAGGGGGCTGGGACACTGAAGCTTTCTTT
TRBV19,TRBJ1-2,NA,NA,15,CASTRTALWVDGYTF,TGTGCCAGTACCAGGACAGCCTTGTGGGTGGATGGCTACACCTTC
TRBV6-5,TRBJ2-7,NA,NA,14,CASSYSGSSYEQYF,TGTGCCAGCAGTTACTCCGGGAGCTCCTACGAGCAGTACTTC
TRBV10-1,TRBJ1-1,few,NA,15,CASSALTGANTEAFF,TGCGCCAGCAGTGCCTTAACAGGAGCTAACACTGAAGCTTTCTTT
TRBV9,TRBJ1-1,NA,NA,15,CASSPRTAPETEAFF,TGTGCCAGCAGCCCCCGGACAGCACCAGAGACTGAAGCTTTCTTT
TRBV10-1,TRBJ2-7,NA,NA,12,CASSFGSYEQYF,TGCGCCAGCAGCTTCGGGAGTTACGAGCAGTACTTC
TRBV11-2,TRBJ1-1,NA,NA,14,CASSFGRMNTEAFF,TGTGCCAGCAGCTTCGGCCGCATGAACACTGAAGCTTTCTTT
TRBV2,TRBJ2-5,NA,NA,12,CASSEFGETQYF,TGTGCCAGCAGTGAATTTGGGGAGACCCAGTACTTC
TRBV5-1,TRBJ1-1,NA,TRBD1,14,CASSTDRANTEAFF,TGCGCCAGCAGCACGGACAGGGCGAACACTGAAGCTTTCTTT
TRBV6-1,TRBJ2-5,NA,TRBD1,14,CASSLDRGKETQYF,TGTGCCAGCAGTTTAGACAGGGGGAAAGAGACCCAGTACTTC
TRBV4-1,TRBJ2-1,NA,TRBD2,15,CASSQISGSLNEQFF,TGCGCCAGCAGCCAAATCAGCGGGAGTCTCAATGAGCAGTTCTTC
TRBV5-6,TRBJ1-4,NA,TRBD1,16,CASSLRTGHFSEKLFF,TGTGCCAGCAGCTTAAGGACAGGGCATTTTAGTGAAAAACTGTTTTTT
TRBV29-1,TRBJ1-1,NA,TRBD1,13,CSAARGMNTEAFF,TGCAGCGCCGCCAGGGGGATGAACACTGAAGCTTTCTTT
TRBV7-8,TRBJ2-1,NA,NA,14,CASSLDGVYNEQFF,TGTGCCAGCAGCTTAGACGGGGTCTACAATGAGCAGTTCTTC
TRBV5-6,TRBJ2-7,NA,NA,11,CASSLRYEQYF,TGTGCCAGCAGCTTGCGATACGAGCAGTACTTC
TRBV6-6,TRBJ1-1,NA,NA,14,CASSSPTLNTEAFF,TGTGCCAGCAGTTCCCCGACACTGAACACTGAAGCTTTCTTT
TRBV5-6,TRBJ2-7,NA,NA,14,CASSLEDREGEQYF,TGTGCCAGCAGCTTGGAGGACAGGGAGGGCGAGCAGTACTTC
TRBV27,TRBJ1-1,NA,TRBD1,14,CASSPRQGQERAFF,TGTGCCAGCAGTCCCCGACAGGGACAGGAGCGAGCTTTCTTT
TRBV27,TRBJ2-2,once,TRBD2,15,CASSYPGGTLGELFF,TGTGCCAGCAGCTATCCGGGGGGGACCTTAGGGGAGCTGTTTTTT